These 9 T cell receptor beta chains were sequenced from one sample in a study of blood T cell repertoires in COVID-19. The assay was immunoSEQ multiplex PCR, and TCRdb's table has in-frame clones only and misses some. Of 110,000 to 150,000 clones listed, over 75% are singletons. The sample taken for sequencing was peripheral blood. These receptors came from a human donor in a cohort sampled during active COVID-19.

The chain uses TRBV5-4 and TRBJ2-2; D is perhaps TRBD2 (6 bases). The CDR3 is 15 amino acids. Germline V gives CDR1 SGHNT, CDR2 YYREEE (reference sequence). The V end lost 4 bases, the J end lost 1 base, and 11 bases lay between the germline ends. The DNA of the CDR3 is TGTGCCAGCAGCCCCCGGAGGGGGAACACCGGGGAGCTGTTTTTT. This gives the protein CASSPRRGNTGELFF.

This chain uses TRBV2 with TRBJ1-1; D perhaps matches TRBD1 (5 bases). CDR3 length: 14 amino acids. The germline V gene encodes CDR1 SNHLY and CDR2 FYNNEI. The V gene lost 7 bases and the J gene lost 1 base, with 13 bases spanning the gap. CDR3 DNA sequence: TGTGCCAGCATCCCAATAAGGGGGAACACTGAAGCTTTCTTT. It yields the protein CASIPIRGNTEAFF.

The CDR3 nucleotides read TGTGCCAGCAGCTCCCCGGGACTCCGGGGTGGAGAGCAGTACTTC. It encodes CASSSPGLRGGEQYF. The V gene is TRBV7-9, the J gene TRBJ2-7; a possible D gene is TRBD2 (6 bases). The CDR3 totals 15 residues. Trimming pared 4 bases from V and 7 bases from J, leaving 20 bases between. Germline-derived CDR1 and CDR2 are SEHNR and FQNEAQ (reference sequence).

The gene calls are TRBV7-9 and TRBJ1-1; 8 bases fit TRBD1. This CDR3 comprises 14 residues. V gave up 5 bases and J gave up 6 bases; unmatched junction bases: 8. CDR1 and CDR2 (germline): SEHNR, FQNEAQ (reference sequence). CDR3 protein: CASSTRQGFSEAFF. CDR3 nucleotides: TGTGCCAGCAGCACCAGACAGGGGTTCTCTGAAGCTTTCTTT.

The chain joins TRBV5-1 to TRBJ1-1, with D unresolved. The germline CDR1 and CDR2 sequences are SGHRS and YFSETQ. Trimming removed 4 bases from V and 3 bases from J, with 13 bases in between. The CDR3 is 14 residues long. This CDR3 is CASSPEGSHTEAFF. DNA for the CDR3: TGCGCCAGCAGCCCTGAAGGGAGTCACACTGAAGCTTTCTTT.

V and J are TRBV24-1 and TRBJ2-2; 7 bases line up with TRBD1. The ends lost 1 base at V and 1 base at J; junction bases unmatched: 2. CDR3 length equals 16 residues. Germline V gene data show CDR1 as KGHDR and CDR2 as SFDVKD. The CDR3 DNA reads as TGTGCCACCAGTGATTTTGGGACAGTGAACACCGGGGAGCTGTTTTTT. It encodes CATSDFGTVNTGELFF.

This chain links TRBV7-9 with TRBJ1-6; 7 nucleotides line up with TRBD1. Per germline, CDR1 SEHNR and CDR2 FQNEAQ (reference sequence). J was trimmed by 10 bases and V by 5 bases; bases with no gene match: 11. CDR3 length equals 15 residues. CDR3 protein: CASSGSTGLNSPLHF. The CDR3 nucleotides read TGTGCCAGCAGCGGTTCGACAGGGCTGAACTCACCCCTCCACTTT.

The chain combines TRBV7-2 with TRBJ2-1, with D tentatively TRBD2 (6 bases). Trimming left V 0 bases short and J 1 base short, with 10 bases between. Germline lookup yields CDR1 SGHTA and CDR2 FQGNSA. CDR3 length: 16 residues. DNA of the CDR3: TGTGCCAGCAGCTTAGCAGCCGGGACTTCCTACAATGAGCAGTTCTTC. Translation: CASSLAAGTSYNEQFF.

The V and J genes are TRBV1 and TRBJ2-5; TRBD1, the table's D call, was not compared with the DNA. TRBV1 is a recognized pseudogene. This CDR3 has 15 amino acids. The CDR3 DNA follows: TGCACCAGCAGGCAGGGGCTATATCCCCAGGAGACCCAGTACTTC. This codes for CTSRQGLYPQETQYF.